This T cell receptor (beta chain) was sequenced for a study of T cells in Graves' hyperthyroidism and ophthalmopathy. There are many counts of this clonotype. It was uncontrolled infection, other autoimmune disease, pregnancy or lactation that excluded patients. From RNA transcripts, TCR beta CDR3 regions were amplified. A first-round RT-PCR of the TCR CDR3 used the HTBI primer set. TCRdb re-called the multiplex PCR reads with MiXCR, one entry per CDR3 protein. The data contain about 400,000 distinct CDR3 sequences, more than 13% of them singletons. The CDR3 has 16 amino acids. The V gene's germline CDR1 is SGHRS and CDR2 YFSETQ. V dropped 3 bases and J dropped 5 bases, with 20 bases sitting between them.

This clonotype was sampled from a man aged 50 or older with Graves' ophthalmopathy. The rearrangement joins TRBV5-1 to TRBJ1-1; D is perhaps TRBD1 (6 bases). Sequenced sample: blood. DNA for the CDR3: TGCGCCAGCAGCTCGGAAGGGGGAAGGCAGAATACTGAAGCTTTCTTT. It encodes CASSSEGGRQNTEAFF.